This is a list of T cell receptor beta chains from one sample in a study of OX40 agonist ivuxolimab in advanced cancers. Measured with immunoSEQ multiplex PCR; TCRdb has only the in-frame clones, and not every one. The sample shows fewer than 70,000 clones, around 78% of them seen only once. The specimen was CD4+ or CD8+ T cells sorted from blood, collected in a trial of the OX40 agonist ivuxolimab. The source of these receptors is an adult with an advanced solid tumor such as melanoma, head and neck, liver or kidney cancer. CDR3s leave out the opening cysteine and the closing phenylalanine or tryptophan. The listing skips clone size in some rows; elsewhere it reads once, few, many or a size class.

TRBV30	TRBJ2-5	NA	AWRIGAVETQY
TRBV28	TRBJ1-5	NA	ASLSPGLGSQH
TRBV11-2	TRBJ2-7	NA	ASSLRLGDRGFNEQY
TRBV15	TRBJ2-5	NA	ATSRDLETQY
TRBV7-8	TRBJ1-4	NA	ASSPGPGQGDEKLF
TRBV6-5	TRBJ1-3	few	ASSYSIGGAGNTIY
TRBV7-2	TRBJ1-6	NA	ASSLAGSGINSPLH
TRBV27	TRBJ2-3	NA	ASSPGPGRGSTDTQY
TRBV6-5	TRBJ2-5	NA	ASNHQGGQETQY
TRBV6-1	TRBJ1-2	NA	ASSERGYT
TRBV7-9	TRBJ2-1	NA	ASSPKGTGRNNEQF
TRBV5-4	TRBJ2-7	NA	ASSPDGGSYEQY
TRBV19	TRBJ2-3	NA	ASSTLEGVVVDTQY
TRBV14	TRBJ1-5	NA	ASSHRNQPQH
TRBV25-1	TRBJ2-3	few	ASSDQGWGTDTQY
TRBV7-2	TRBJ2-7	NA	ASSLGRGTYEQY
TRBV4-2	TRBJ2-1	NA	ASSQGQGGGFYNEQF
TRBV5-1	TRBJ2-2	NA	AKSWWGGELF